The next 27 T cell receptor beta chains were all read from a single sample in a study of PD-L1 blockade in urothelial cancer (dated by TCRdb to the late 2010s). The receptor library was made with the immunoSEQ multiplex PCR assay. Drawn from immuneACCESS, this table holds only the in-frame rearrangements with V and J called that TCRdb kept. Clones are partly lost; checked studies trace under half to an unresolved V gene and leave the rest unexplained. Present in this sample are about 80,000 clones, 87% of which were seen just once. The ten largest clones represent around 5% of the sample. The input for sequencing was PBMCs, taken around atezolizumab (anti-PD-L1) treatment. The receptors shown here come from a woman aged 70-85 years with urothelial cancer.

This chain uses TRBV5-1 with TRBJ1-2; 7 positions agree with TRBD1. Germline CDR1 reads SGHRS; CDR2 reads YFSETQ. The CDR3 has 16 residues. The ends lost 0 bases at V and 1 base at J; junction bases unmatched: 6. The CDR3 DNA reads as TGCGCCAGCAGCTTGGCCACAGGGACAGTTAACTATGGCTACACCTTC. This gives the protein CASSLATGTVNYGYTF.

V and J are TRBV7-9 and TRBJ2-1, with TRBD2 as a possible D gene (5 bases). The CDR3 spans 14 residues. V was clipped by 1 base and J by 6 bases, with 10 bases between them. Per germline, CDR1 SEHNR and CDR2 FQNEAQ (reference sequence). In nucleotides, the CDR3 is TGTGCCAGCAGCTTAGGCGAGACTATCAATGAGCAGTTCTTC. It encodes CASSLGETINEQFF.

This chain uses TRBV6-6 with TRBJ2-7; D is possibly TRBD1 (6 bases). The germline V gene encodes CDR1 MNHNY and CDR2 SVGAGI (reference sequence). The CDR3 length is 15 residues. With 7 bases removed from V and 0 bases from J, the gap between germline ends came to 16 bases. In DNA form, the CDR3 reads TGTGCCAGCATCAAAACCCGGGACAACTCCTACGAGCAGTACTTC. Protein product: CASIKTRDNSYEQYF.

J is TRBJ2-7 and V is TRBV27, with TRBD1 as a possible D gene (6 bases). Germline V gives CDR1 MNHEY, CDR2 SMNVEV (reference sequence). Deletions cut 3 bases from V and 6 bases from J, with 15 bases between. This CDR3 spans 14 amino acids. The CDR3 DNA sequence: TGTGCCAGCAGTTTTGCCAGGGGTGAGGGCGAGCAGTACTTC. This codes for CASSFARGEGEQYF.

The chain links TRBV30 to TRBJ2-2; TRBD1 matches at 7 bases. The germline gives CDR1 GTSNPN, CDR2 SVGIG (reference sequence). The CDR3 consists of 16 residues. V was clipped by 0 bases and J by 4 bases; unmatched bases: 8. The CDR3 loop reads CAWSVFQAGGTGELFF. The CDR3 DNA sequence: TGTGCCTGGAGTGTTTTCCAGGCAGGGGGCACCGGGGAGCTGTTTTTT.

This chain connects TRBV5-8 to TRBJ2-1; D may be TRBD1 (5 bases). CDR3 length equals 17 residues. Germline values: CDR1 SGHTS, CDR2 YDEGEE. The V gene lost 0 bases and the J gene lost 0 bases, with 13 bases spanning the gap. CDR3 in amino acids: CASSLARVISSYNEQFF. In DNA, the CDR3 is TGTGCCAGCAGCTTGGCCAGGGTCATTAGCTCCTACAATGAGCAGTTCTTC.

This rearrangement joins TRBV5-1 to TRBJ1-5; TRBD1 matches 9 bases. Germline V lookup: CDR1 SGHRS, CDR2 YFSETQ. The CDR3 is 14 residues long. Unmatched junction bases numbered 6, after V lost 4 bases and J lost 7 bases. DNA for the CDR3: TGCGCCAGCAGCATGGGACAGGGTGGCCAGCCCCAGCATTTT. This codes for CASSMGQGGQPQHF.

This chain uses TRBV6-4 with TRBJ2-2; maybe TRBD1 (5 bases). Germline CDR1 is MRHNA and CDR2 is SNTAGT. V lost 2 bases, J lost 5 bases, and 12 bases lay in between. This CDR3 comprises 15 residues. CDR3 sequence reads: CASSDEGAKTGELFF. Written as DNA, the CDR3 is TGTGCCAGCAGTGACGAAGGGGCTAAGACCGGGGAGCTGTTTTTT.

The table lists this clone with a few counts. The gene calls are TRBV19 and TRBJ2-5, with a possible D match to TRBD2 (5 bases). The V and J ends lost 7 bases and 3 bases respectively, with 15 bases between them. CDR1 is LNHDA, CDR2 SQIVND, per germline (reference sequence). This CDR3 region has 14 residues. CDR3 loop: CASTISPGKETQYF. The CDR3 DNA sequence: TGTGCCAGTACGATATCCCCGGGGAAAGAGACCCAGTACTTC.

This chain joins TRBV5-1 and TRBJ2-1, with 11 bases aligning to TRBD1. From germline, CDR1 is SGHRS and CDR2 YFSETQ. V shed 0 bases, J shed 8 bases, and the junction held 4 bases outside the gene matches. CDR3 length: 15 amino acids. CDR3 region: CASSLGGQGGDEQFF. The CDR3 DNA follows: TGCGCCAGCAGCTTGGGGGGACAGGGGGGAGATGAGCAGTTCTTC.

The J gene is TRBJ2-1, the V gene TRBV30, with D perhaps TRBD2 (5 bases). CDR1 and CDR2 (germline): GTSNPN, SVGIG (reference sequence). The CDR3 is made up of 15 amino acids. V shed 3 bases and J shed 7 bases, with 19 bases lying between them. The CDR3 nucleotides read TGTGCCTGGAGGGAGGAGGAGTTTTCAAAAAATGAGCAGTTCTTC. As protein: CAWREEEFSKNEQFF.

V gene TRBV7-9 combines with J gene TRBJ1-2; 9 nucleotides align to TRBD1. V shed 5 bases and J 4 bases; nucleotides not matched to a gene: 5. Germline values: CDR1 SEHNR, CDR2 FQNEAQ (reference sequence). The CDR3 covers 14 residues. The CDR3: CASSKQGAAYGYTF. The CDR3 DNA reads TGTGCCAGCAGCAAACAGGGGGCGGCCTATGGCTACACCTTC.

The rearrangement uses TRBV7-2 and TRBJ2-7; 8 bases are a match to TRBD1. Looked up from germline, CDR1 is SGHTA and CDR2 is FQGNSA. This CDR3 comprises 15 residues. V lost 5 bases to trimming and J lost 4 bases; unmatched junction nucleotides: 10. The CDR3 is CASSVSTGAIYEQYF. The CDR3 nucleotides read TGTGCCAGCAGCGTCTCGACAGGGGCCATTTACGAGCAGTACTTC. Supplemented by reference TRBV7-2 and TRBJ2-7, the full variable domain reads GAGVSQSPSNKVTEKGKDVELRCDPISGHTALYWYRQSLGQGLEFLIYFQGNSAPDKSGLPSDRFSAERTGGSVSTLTIQRTQQEDSAVYLCASSVSTGAIYEQYFGPGTRLTVT.

This clone occurred a few times. The V gene is TRBV14, the J gene TRBJ2-7; 7 bases fit TRBD2. The ends lost 1 base at V and 0 bases at J; junction bases unmatched: 6. Germline V gives CDR1 SGHDN, CDR2 FVKESK. The CDR3 totals 16 residues. DNA for the CDR3: TGTGCCAGCAGCCAAGCGGGGCGGGAGCGCTCCTACGAGCAGTACTTC. Translated, it gives CASSQAGRERSYEQYF. Combining the CDR3 with reference TRBV14 and TRBJ2-7 gives the whole variable domain EAGVTQFPSHSVIEKGQTVTLRCDPISGHDNLYWYRRVMGKEIKFLLHFVKESKQDESGMPNNRFLAERTGGTYSTLKVQPAELEDSGVYFCASSQAGRERSYEQYFGPGTRLTVT.

The CDR3 reads CASSLRRDTEAFF. CDR3 DNA: TGTGCCAGCAGTTTAAGGAGGGATACTGAAGCTTTCTTT. This chain links TRBV27 with TRBJ1-1; D remains ambiguous. The CDR3 has 13 residues. The germline gives CDR1 MNHEY, CDR2 SMNVEV (reference sequence). With 2 bases removed from V and 5 bases from J, the gap between germline ends came to 9 bases.

The chain recombines TRBV19 with TRBJ1-1; 8 bases fit TRBD1. CDR3 size: 14 residues. Trimming at V came to 6 bases and at J to 6 bases, leaving 9 bases not matched to a gene. Germline CDR1 is LNHDA and CDR2 is SQIVND (reference sequence). The CDR3 bases are TGTGCCAGTAGACCTTCTGGGACAGGCCCTGAAGCTTTCTTT. Its translation is CASRPSGTGPEAFF.

The chain links TRBV5-4 to TRBJ1-2; D is unclear. From germline, CDR1 is SGHNT and CDR2 YYREEE (reference sequence). V was pared by 1 base and J by 7 bases, with 11 bases between. The CDR3 has 13 residues. This chain's CDR3 is CASSLLYEGGYTF. CDR3 coding DNA: TGTGCCAGCAGCTTGTTATACGAGGGTGGCTACACCTTC.

This sequence joins TRBV10-3 and TRBJ2-5; 10 nucleotides align to TRBD1. J gave up 4 bases and V 10 bases, and 3 bases lay outside the gene matches. The CDR3 is 12 residues long. CDR1 and CDR2 (germline): ENHRY, SYGVKD. Here the CDR3 DNA reads TGTGCCACACGGACAGGGGGAGAGACCCAGTACTTC. Encoded protein: CATRTGGETQYF.

V gene TRBV27 combines with J gene TRBJ1-5; D perhaps matches TRBD1 (5 bases). This CDR3 has 16 amino acids. The germline V gene has CDR1 MNHEY and CDR2 SMNVEV (reference sequence). Trimming left V 4 bases short and J 4 bases short, with 17 bases between. CDR3 residues: CASSSLVGAFNQPQHF. The CDR3 DNA is TGTGCCAGCAGTTCCTTAGTAGGGGCGTTTAATCAGCCCCAGCATTTT.

V is TRBV5-1 and J is TRBJ2-5; 11 bases align to TRBD1. Looked up from germline, CDR1 is SGHRS and CDR2 is YFSETQ. Trimming cost V 2 bases and J 4 bases; bases outside gene matches: 1. The CDR3 extends over 14 amino acids. CDR3 residues: CASSLGQGAETQYF. The DNA of the CDR3 is TGCGCCAGCAGCTTAGGACAGGGGGCAGAGACCCAGTACTTC. Filled out from reference TRBV5-1 and TRBJ2-5, the complete variable domain reads KAGVTQTPRYLIKTRGQQVTLSCSPISGHRSVSWYQQTPGQGLQFLFEYFSETQRNKGNFPGRFSGRQFSNSRSEMNVSTLELGDSALYLCASSLGQGAETQYFGPGTRLLVL.

This CDR3 is CASSNGRALDNEQFF. For the CDR3, the DNA is TGTGCCAGTAGTAACGGGAGGGCCCTCGACAATGAGCAGTTCTTC. The chain joins TRBV19 to TRBJ2-1, with 8 nucleotides matching TRBD2. CDR1 is LNHDA and CDR2 is SQIVND in the germline V gene (reference sequence). J was trimmed by 5 bases and V by 4 bases; bases with no gene match: 7. CDR3 size: 15 residues.

The chain has TRBV2 and TRBJ1-1; 8 bases agree with TRBD1. Germline CDR1 and CDR2: SNHLY and FYNNEI. The CDR3 has 15 residues. Trimming removed 3 bases from V and 1 base from J; junction bases left unmatched: 4. DNA for the CDR3: TGTGCCAGCAGTGAGCAGGGGGCCTCGAACACTGAAGCTTTCTTT. Protein sequence: CASSEQGASNTEAFF.

Concerning this clone itself: This same CDR3 is encoded by further DNA sequences in the sample. The gene calls are TRBV6-5 and TRBJ1-1; the match to TRBD1 covers 8 bases. This CDR3 contains 14 residues. Germline V gene data show CDR1 as MNHEY and CDR2 as SVGAGI. V dropped 6 bases and J dropped 3; count of bases not matched to a gene: 6. CDR3 in amino acids: CASRRTGGYTEAFF. The CDR3 DNA reads TGTGCCAGCAGGAGAACAGGGGGGTACACTGAAGCTTTCTTT.

V is TRBV5-1 and J is TRBJ2-1; 11 bases map to TRBD2. From germline, CDR1 is SGHRS and CDR2 YFSETQ. The CDR3 sequence is 14 residues long. The trim removed 5 bases at V and 4 bases at J, leaving 2 bases unmatched. CDR3 DNA: TGCGCCAGCAGAGGGACTAGCGGATACAATGAGCAGTTCTTC. Translated, it gives CASRGTSGYNEQFF. Full variable domain (missing parts from reference TRBV5-1 and TRBJ2-1): KAGVTQTPRYLIKTRGQQVTLSCSPISGHRSVSWYQQTPGQGLQFLFEYFSETQRNKGNFPGRFSGRQFSNSRSEMNVSTLELGDSALYLCASRGTSGYNEQFFGPGTRLTVL.

This clone was picked up one time. The V call is TRBV5-1, the J call TRBJ1-1; 7 bases map to TRBD1. Germline V CDR1 and CDR2: SGHRS, YFSETQ. Trimming took 1 base from V and 4 from J; bases not matched to a gene: 7. This CDR3 has 15 amino acids. The CDR3 reads CASSLSDRVGTEAFF. The CDR3 DNA reads TGCGCCAGCAGCTTGTCTGACAGGGTAGGCACTGAAGCTTTCTTT. Full variable domain (outside the CDR3, taken from reference TRBV5-1 and TRBJ1-1): KAGVTQTPRYLIKTRGQQVTLSCSPISGHRSVSWYQQTPGQGLQFLFEYFSETQRNKGNFPGRFSGRQFSNSRSEMNVSTLELGDSALYLCASSLSDRVGTEAFFGQGTRLTVV.

The chain employs TRBV7-3 and TRBJ1-1; the match to TRBD1 covers 8 bases. The trim removed 5 bases at V and 3 bases at J, leaving 2 bases unmatched. Germline V gene lookup returns CDR1 SGHTA and CDR2 FQGTGA. CDR3 length: 13 residues. The CDR3 region is CASSPQGDTEAFF. The CDR3 nucleotides read TGTGCCAGCAGCCCACAGGGGGACACTGAAGCTTTCTTT.

V gene TRBV10-3 combines with J gene TRBJ1-2, with 8 bases lining up with TRBD1. V shed 2 bases and J 4 bases; nucleotides not matched to a gene: 9. The CDR3 contains 16 residues. CDR1 is ENHRY and CDR2 is SYGVKD in the germline V gene. CDR3 residues: CAISENGRDRTYGYTF. In DNA, the CDR3 is TGTGCCATCAGTGAGAATGGCAGGGACAGGACCTATGGCTACACCTTC.